The 31 T cell receptor beta chains given below trace back to one sample, sequenced in a study of blood T cells in healthy people across ages. Together with a sample-barcoded 5' primer, a J-beta primer mix was included in a second PCR lasting roughly 6 to 12 cycles. Each CDR3 protein is one row after TCRdb ran MiXCR on the 5' RACE reads. The sample contains around 710,000 distinct CDR3 sequences, approximately 39% of which appear only once. The sample consisted of blood. The receptors stem from a woman in her fifties or sixties in good health.

At least ten counts were recorded for this clonotype. The chain employs TRBV10-3 and TRBJ1-2, with no clear D. The CDR3 length is 16 residues. V gave up 2 bases and J gave up 5 bases, with 18 bases separating them. From germline, CDR1 is ENHRY and CDR2 SYGVKD. CDR3 sequence reads: CAISEDTQPFGYGYTF. The CDR3 region has the DNA TGTGCCATCAGTGAGGATACGCAGCCCTTTGGGTATGGCTACACCTTC.

This chain connects TRBV28 to TRBJ2-7; D possibly matches TRBD1 or TRBD2 (5 bases each). Trimming removed 7 bases at V and 6 bases at J, with 25 bases between. The CDR3 spans 16 residues. Germline V gives CDR1 MDHEN, CDR2 SYDVKM. DNA for the CDR3: TGTGCCAGCACTACCGGGGCCAGGGCCGGTCACGGCGAGCAGTACTTC. Its translation is CASTTGARAGHGEQYF.

The chain joins TRBV4-3 to TRBJ2-1; either TRBD1 or TRBD2 may supply D (5 bases each). The DNA end lines up better with TRBJ2-7; the J call may be wrong. This CDR3 contains 15 residues. The germline CDR1 and CDR2 sequences are LGHNA and YSLEER. The CDR3 DNA reads as TGCGCCAGCAGCCAGGCCCCGGGGCTATACAATGAGCAGTACTTC. Translated, it gives CASSQAPGLYNEQYF.

The genes are TRBV28 and TRBJ2-1; 7 positions match TRBD2. The CDR3 covers 14 residues. Germline V gives CDR1 MDHEN, CDR2 SYDVKM. J lost 7 bases, V lost 6 bases, and 9 bases had no gene match. This CDR3 is CASRENGLGNEQFF. The CDR3 DNA is TGTGCCAGCAGAGAGAATGGACTAGGGAATGAGCAGTTCTTC.

In this sample, this clonotype turned up a few times. A much larger clonotype is one base distant, so this may be a read error. The chain carries TRBV14 and TRBJ2-1; 10 positions agree with TRBD2. The closer fit of TRBJ2-7 to the DNA end suggests the J call may be wrong. This CDR3 has 17 residues. In germline, CDR1 is SGHDN, CDR2 FVKESK. CDR3 protein: CASSPRLAGSSYNEQYF. The CDR3 DNA follows: TGTGCCAGCAGCCCCCGACTAGCGGGTAGCTCCTACAATGAGCAGTACTTC.

V gene TRBV27 combines with J gene TRBJ1-2; a possible D gene is TRBD1 (5 bases). The CDR3 length is 13 residues. The germline V gene encodes CDR1 MNHEY and CDR2 SMNVEV (reference sequence). Trimming took off 7 bases at V and 4 bases at J, with 13 bases between the two ends. Written as DNA, the CDR3 is TGTGCCAGCATGGGGGGGGGTCGCTATGGCTACACCTTC. Protein sequence: CASMGGGRYGYTF.

J is TRBJ2-1 and V is TRBV5-1, with TRBD2 matching over 8 bases. The tail of the sequence fits TRBJ2-7 better, so the J call may be wrong. CDR1 SGHRS and CDR2 YFSETQ come from the germline V gene. This CDR3 is built from 18 residues. CDR3 sequence: CASSLPFLAGGPNNEQYF. CDR3 sequence (DNA): TGCGCCAGCAGCTTGCCCTTTTTGGCGGGGGGACCCAACAATGAGCAGTACTTC.

The rearrangement joins TRBV20-1 to TRBJ2-5; the D call may be TRBD1 or TRBD2 (5 bases each). The J call is in doubt because the DNA end fits TRBJ2-7 better. Germline V gene lookup returns CDR1 DFQATT and CDR2 SNEGSKA (reference sequence). This CDR3 is 14 amino acids long. The CDR3 region is CSATLPGTLSEQYF. In DNA form, the CDR3 reads TGCAGTGCTACCCTGCCCGGGACCCTATCCGAGCAGTACTTC.

V gene TRBV3-1 combines with J gene TRBJ2-7; weak D call: TRBD2 (6 bases). Germline-derived CDR1 and CDR2 are LGHDT and YNNKEL (reference sequence). The CDR3 extends over 15 amino acids. V lost 4 bases and J 7 bases, leaving 20 bases between the germline ends. CDR3 loop: CASSLDGGPYNEQYF. CDR3 sequence (DNA): TGTGCCAGCAGCCTCGACGGGGGACCTTACAATGAGCAGTACTTC.

V and J are TRBV7-2 and TRBJ2-3; 7 bases are a match to TRBD1. CDR3 size: 17 residues. Germline CDR1 reads SGHTA; CDR2 reads FQGNSA. V lost 4 bases to trimming and J lost 1 base; unmatched junction nucleotides: 11. In DNA form, the CDR3 reads TGTGCCAGCAGCTCGTTAGGACAGGTACTTCGCACAGATACGCAGTATTTT. It codes for CASSSLGQVLRTDTQYF.

This clonotype was seen many times. This chain uses TRBV3-1 with TRBJ2-7; D could derive from TRBD1 or TRBD2 (5 bases each). V lost 4 bases to trimming and J lost 1 base, with 14 bases between them. This CDR3 spans 15 amino acids. The germline V gene encodes CDR1 LGHDT and CDR2 YNNKEL (reference sequence). The CDR3 region is CASSPPVGGSYEQYF. The CDR3 bases are TGTGCCAGCAGCCCGCCAGTTGGGGGATCCTACGAGCAGTACTTC.

This chain's CDR3 is CATSDTRLRNEQFF. The DNA of the CDR3 is TGTGCCACCAGTGACACGAGACTCCGGAATGAGCAGTTCTTC. The V gene is TRBV24-1, the J gene TRBJ2-1; D unresolved. The ends were cut back, 4 bases at V and 7 bases at J, with 13 bases in the middle. CDR1 KGHDR and CDR2 SFDVKD come from the germline V gene. This CDR3 is 14 amino acids long.

The V gene is TRBV20-1, the J gene TRBJ2-2, with a weak D call TRBD2 (5 bases). The ends were cut back, 3 bases at V and 0 bases at J, with 14 bases in the middle. The CDR3 is 16 amino acids. CDR1 and CDR2 from the germline V gene are DFQATT and SNEGSKA (reference sequence). As DNA, the CDR3 is TGCAGTGCTAGTACCCCAAGCGGCGCGAACACCGGGGAGCTGTTTTTT. It translates to CSASTPSGANTGELFF.

This clonotype turned up a few times. J is TRBJ2-5 and V is TRBV5-1; possibly TRBD2 for D (6 bases). V shed 7 bases and J shed 3 bases, with 16 bases lying between them. CDR1 and CDR2 (germline): SGHRS, YFSETQ. The CDR3 length is 14 residues. CDR3 loop: CASGHLGGEETQYF. Written as DNA, the CDR3 is TGCGCCAGCGGGCACCTCGGCGGGGAAGAGACCCAGTACTTC.

This clonotype was seen only a few times. V usage is TRBV25-1 and J usage is TRBJ2-7; D is perhaps TRBD1 (6 bases). Germline V gives CDR1 MGHDK, CDR2 SYGVNS. The CDR3 has 12 residues. The V end was cut by 6 bases, the J end by 0 bases, with 6 bases between. The CDR3, as DNA: TGTGCCAGCAGGGGGGCCTCCTACGAGCAGTACTTC. Protein: CASRGASYEQYF.

V and J are TRBV6-2 or TRBV6-3 and TRBJ1-5; 10 bases map to TRBD1. V dropped 6 bases and J dropped 6; count of bases not matched to a gene: 8. Germline-derived CDR1 and CDR2 are MNHEY and SVGEGT. This CDR3 region has 15 residues. The CDR3: CASSHRDRGRQPQHF. CDR3 DNA: TGTGCCAGCAGCCACCGGGACAGGGGACGTCAGCCCCAGCATTTT.

The chain has TRBV20-1 and TRBJ2-7; 9 bases are a match to TRBD1. The closer fit of TRBJ2-5 to the DNA end suggests the J call may be wrong. Germline V gives CDR1 DFQATT, CDR2 SNEGSKA (reference sequence). The CDR3 totals 15 residues. DNA of the CDR3: TGCAGTGCTAGAGTTTGGGGACAGGGAGGAGAGACCCAGTACTTC. This gives the protein CSARVWGQGGETQYF.

The chain employs TRBV29-1 and TRBJ2-1; 9 bases fit TRBD2. The CDR3 has 13 residues. The germline gives CDR1 SQVTM, CDR2 ANQGSEA. Germline trimming cut 6 bases from V and 7 bases from J; bases unmatched to any gene: 7. The CDR3 DNA reads TGCAGCGTCCAGCGGGGGGCGGGGAATGAGCAGTTCTTC. Protein product: CSVQRGAGNEQFF.

As DNA, the CDR3 is TGTGCCAGTATCGACAGGGCAGGTAGAGGGACGCAGTATTTT. Its translation is CASIDRAGRGTQYF. The chain is built from TRBV19 and TRBJ2-3; 7 nucleotides align to TRBD1. Germline-derived CDR1 and CDR2 are LNHDA and SQIVND (reference sequence). V was pared by 7 bases and J by 9 bases, with 13 bases of the junction left unmatched. The CDR3 length is 14 residues.

To note about this clonotype: An end of the junction differs from the germline gene, which may be a read error. The chain carries TRBV29-1 and TRBJ2-3; D tentatively reads TRBD1 or TRBD2 (5 bases each). Germline V gene data show CDR1 as SQVTM and CDR2 as ANQGSEA. The CDR3 totals 12 residues. The DNA of the CDR3 is TGCAGCGTTGTGTTAGGGGACGATATGCAGTATTTT. Translation gives CSVVLGDDMQYF.

This clonotype was recorded at least ten times. CDR3 DNA sequence: TGCAGCGTTGACGGGGTCGACAGGGGGAGGGATGAGCAGTTCTTC. This sequence encodes CSVDGVDRGRDEQFF. The V call is TRBV29-1, the J call TRBJ2-1, with 9 bases aligning to TRBD1. The CDR3 is 15 amino acids. V gave up 3 bases and J gave up 8 bases; unmatched junction bases: 11. The germline gives CDR1 SQVTM, CDR2 ANQGSEA.

The chain uses TRBV2 and TRBJ1-5, with D unclear. Germline V gene data show CDR1 as SNHLY and CDR2 as FYNNEI. This CDR3 has 14 residues. Trimming left V 7 bases short and J 0 bases short, with 10 bases between. Written as DNA, the CDR3 is TGTGCCAGCAAGCTTAGGGATAGCAATCAGCCCCAGCATTTT. Translation: CASKLRDSNQPQHF.

This clonotype was seen only a few times. The rearrangement joins TRBV5-8 to TRBJ2-1, with TRBD2 matching 9 bases. The end of the DNA aligns better with TRBJ2-7, so the J call may be wrong. From germline, CDR1 is SGHTS and CDR2 YDEGEE. CDR3 length equals 17 residues. The DNA of the CDR3 is TGTGCCAGCTATCTCCCCCGGAATAGCGGGGGCTACAATGAGCAGTACTTC. Amino acids: CASYLPRNSGGYNEQYF.

A few counts support this clonotype. V is TRBV6-2 or TRBV6-3 and J is TRBJ1-2, with 11 bases fitting TRBD1. The J segment lost 3 bases and the V segment lost 0 bases, leaving 12 bases of the junction unmatched. There are 19 residues in the CDR3. The germline gives CDR1 MNHEY, CDR2 SVGEGT. The CDR3 loop is CASSYSGSPDRGRDYGYTF. For the CDR3, the DNA is TGTGCCAGCAGTTACTCGGGGAGCCCGGACAGGGGGCGCGACTATGGCTACACCTTC.

This clonotype was seen only a few times. The genes are TRBV7-3 and TRBJ2-5, with 11 bases that match TRBD2. The trim removed 4 bases at V and 2 bases at J, leaving 6 bases unmatched. CDR1 and CDR2 (germline): SGHTA, FQGTGA. The CDR3 contains 16 residues. This CDR3 reads CASSSVAGGPQETQYF. In DNA, the CDR3 is TGTGCCAGCAGCTCCGTAGCGGGAGGGCCACAAGAGACCCAGTACTTC.

The sample holds many counts of this clonotype. The V and J genes are TRBV29-1 and TRBJ2-1; D unclear. V was shortened by 4 bases and J by 6 bases, with 13 bases between the two germline ends. The CDR3 spans 13 residues. Germline loops: CDR1 SQVTM, CDR2 ANQGSEA. The CDR3 DNA reads as TGCAGCGTTGCGCCTAGGCGAGGCAATGAGCAGTTCTTC. Translation: CSVAPRRGNEQFF.

The chain couples TRBV10-3 to TRBJ2-3, with 11 positions matching TRBD2. Unmatched junction bases numbered 9, after V lost 5 bases and J lost 2 bases. Germline V gene lookup returns CDR1 ENHRY and CDR2 SYGVKD. The CDR3 consists of 17 residues. Here the CDR3 reads CAISFRTSGRLTDTQYF. Written as DNA, the CDR3 is TGTGCCATCAGTTTTAGGACTAGCGGGCGACTCACAGATACGCAGTATTTT.

CDR3 sequence reads: CASSFTSGGYTGELFF. DNA for the CDR3: TGTGCCAGCAGCTTCACTAGCGGGGGGTACACCGGGGAGCTGTTTTTT. The genes are TRBV7-9 and TRBJ2-2; 12 bases agree with TRBD2. Trimming cost V 3 bases and J 3 bases; bases outside gene matches: 2. This CDR3 has 16 residues. Germline V CDR1 and CDR2: SEHNR, FQNEAQ (reference sequence).

This rearrangement joins TRBV5-1 to TRBJ2-1, with 9 bases that match TRBD2. The germline gives CDR1 SGHRS, CDR2 YFSETQ. V shed 1 base, J shed 3 bases, and the junction held 5 bases outside the gene matches. This CDR3 contains 16 residues. CDR3 loop: CASSLSAGGLYNEQFF. The CDR3 DNA sequence: TGCGCCAGCAGCTTGTCAGCGGGGGGTCTCTACAATGAGCAGTTCTTC.

The CDR3 DNA follows: TGTGCCAGCAGCATGGACAGGGTCGGTACCGGGGAGCTGTTTTTT. Protein: CASSMDRVGTGELFF. The chain employs TRBV2 and TRBJ2-2, with 8 bases lining up with TRBD1. This CDR3 contains 15 residues. V was clipped by 6 bases and J by 5 bases; unmatched bases: 8. Germline assignment: CDR1 SNHLY and CDR2 FYNNEI.

V is TRBV9 and J is TRBJ2-4; D is unclear. There are 14 residues in the CDR3. Germline V lookup: CDR1 SGDLS, CDR2 YYNGEE. V dropped 3 bases and J dropped 13 bases, with 20 bases sitting between them. The CDR3 DNA sequence: TGTGCCAGCAGCGCCATGGATCTGGGCAATGAGCAGTACTTC. This sequence encodes CASSAMDLGNEQYF.